The following is a T cell receptor beta chain sequence with its context. This entry is derived from a study of T cell responses to AZD1222 COVID-19 vaccine. Germline CDR1 and CDR2: KGHSH and LQKENI. The trim removed 6 bases at V and 7 bases at J, leaving 9 bases unmatched. This CDR3 is 14 amino acids long. Only in-frame clones appear in the TCRdb table, and some are missing; sequencing was by immunoSEQ multiplex PCR. The sample shows about 150,000 clones, 91% of them seen only once. The clonotype was recovered from an adult in good health. Here the sequenced sample was peripheral blood, taken on day 0 of AZD1222 vaccination. V and J are TRBV18 and TRBJ1-5, with TRBD1 identical over 7 bases. The CDR3: CASSRGTEGQPQHF. The CDR3 DNA reads TGTGCCAGCTCGCGCGGGACAGAAGGGCAGCCCCAGCATTTT.